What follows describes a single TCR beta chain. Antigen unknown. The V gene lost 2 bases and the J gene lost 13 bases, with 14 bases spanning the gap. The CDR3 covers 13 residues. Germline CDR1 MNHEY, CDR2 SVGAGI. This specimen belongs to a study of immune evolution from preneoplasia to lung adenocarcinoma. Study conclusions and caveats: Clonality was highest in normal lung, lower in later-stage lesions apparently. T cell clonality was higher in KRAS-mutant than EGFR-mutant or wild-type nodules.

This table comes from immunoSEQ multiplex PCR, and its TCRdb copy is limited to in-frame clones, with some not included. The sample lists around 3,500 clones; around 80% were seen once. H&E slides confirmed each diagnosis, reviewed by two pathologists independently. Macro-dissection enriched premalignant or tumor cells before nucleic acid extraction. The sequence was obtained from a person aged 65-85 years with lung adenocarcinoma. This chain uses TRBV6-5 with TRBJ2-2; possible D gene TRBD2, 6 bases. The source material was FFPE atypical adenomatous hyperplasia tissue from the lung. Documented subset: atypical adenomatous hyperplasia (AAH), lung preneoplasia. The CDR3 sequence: CASSYPGLPSLFF. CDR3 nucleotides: TGTGCCAGCAGTTACCCGGGACTGCCGTCGCTGTTTTTT.